Following are 9 T cell receptor beta chains from one sample sequenced in a study of identifying expanded T cells in peripheral blood. The protocol was immunoSEQ multiplex PCR, while the TCRdb copy is restricted to in-frame clones and leaves out a portion. The sample holds about 100,000 clones, around 90% seen once. The sequenced sample consisted of blood. The receptors were gathered from a person between 18 and 70 years old in good health.

This chain links TRBV5-1 with TRBJ2-2; tentative D call: TRBD1 (5 bases). V was shortened by 0 bases and J by 4 bases, with 10 bases between the two germline ends. Germline loops: CDR1 SGHRS, CDR2 YFSETQ. This CDR3 has 15 amino acids. The CDR3 is CASSLGVTGTGELFF. CDR3 coding DNA: TGCGCCAGCAGCTTGGGAGTAACAGGCACCGGGGAGCTGTTTTTT.

The sample holds a few counts of this clone. The J gene is TRBJ1-2, the V gene TRBV7-9, with D possibly matching TRBD1 (5 bases). This CDR3 is 16 amino acids long. V was trimmed by 5 bases and J by 3 bases, leaving 19 bases between them. CDR1 is SEHNR, CDR2 FQNEAQ, per germline (reference sequence). This chain's CDR3 is CASSLDGRGRHYGYTF. The CDR3 DNA is TGTGCCAGCAGCCTCGACGGTAGGGGTCGTCACTATGGCTACACCTTC.

V gene TRBV9 combines with J gene TRBJ1-5; D unclear. Germline loops: CDR1 SGDLS, CDR2 YYNGEE. Trimming removed 0 bases from V and 4 bases from J, with 17 bases in between. The CDR3 consists of 17 residues. This chain's CDR3 is CASSVGGWDSSNQPQHF. The DNA of the CDR3 is TGTGCCAGCAGCGTAGGAGGGTGGGATTCCTCAAATCAGCCCCAGCATTTT.

The gene calls are TRBV9 and TRBJ1-1, with a weak D call TRBD1 (5 bases). This CDR3 spans 15 amino acids. V gave up 0 bases and J gave up 0 bases, with 9 bases separating them. The germline CDR1 and CDR2 sequences are SGDLS and YYNGEE. DNA for the CDR3: TGTGCCAGCAGCGTAGGCCAGGGTCTGAACACTGAAGCTTTCTTT. Amino acids: CASSVGQGLNTEAFF.

V is TRBV15 and J is TRBJ2-1; the D call may be TRBD1 or TRBD2 (5 bases each). The germline V gene encodes CDR1 LNHNV and CDR2 YYDKDF (reference sequence). Trimming removed 0 bases at V and 0 bases at J, with 15 bases between. This CDR3 comprises 18 residues. DNA for the CDR3: TGTGCCACCAGCAGAGATGGGACGGACCCAAGCTCCTACAATGAGCAGTTCTTC. It yields the protein CATSRDGTDPSSYNEQFF.

V and J are TRBV19 and TRBJ1-3; D remains ambiguous. CDR1 is LNHDA, CDR2 SQIVND, per germline (reference sequence). The V end lost 3 bases, the J end lost 8 bases, and 8 bases lay between the germline ends. This CDR3 has 12 amino acids. The CDR3 bases are TGTGCCAGTAGTATTTCGGAGGACACCATATATTTT. Protein: CASSISEDTIYF.

The V gene is TRBV6-6, the J gene TRBJ2-7; 7 nucleotides agree with TRBD2. The V segment lost 7 bases and the J segment 6 bases; nucleotides outside the gene matches: 9. The V gene's germline CDR1 is MNHNY and CDR2 SVGAGI (reference sequence). The CDR3 covers 13 residues. The CDR3: CASTAFWGGEQYF. The CDR3 DNA reads TGTGCCAGCACCGCCTTTTGGGGGGGCGAGCAGTACTTC.

V is TRBV2 and J is TRBJ2-1, with 10 bases fitting TRBD1. Looked up from germline, CDR1 is SNHLY and CDR2 is FYNNEI. V shed 6 bases, J shed 4 bases, and the junction held 6 bases outside the gene matches. The length of the CDR3 is 15 residues. CDR3 loop: CASRAGTGEYNEQFF. CDR3 in DNA: TGTGCCAGCAGGGCCGGGACAGGGGAGTACAATGAGCAGTTCTTC.

The rearrangement uses TRBV7-2 and TRBJ2-2; 8 bases are a match to TRBD1. CDR3 length equals 16 residues. Per germline, CDR1 SGHTA and CDR2 FQGNSA. The V gene end was trimmed by 5 bases and the J gene end by 4 bases; junction bases not matched to a gene: 9. The CDR3 region has the DNA TGTGCCAGCAGCCCGACGGACAGGGTGGGCACCGGGGAGCTGTTTTTT. Translated, it gives CASSPTDRVGTGELFF.